This is a list of T cell receptor beta chains from one sample in a study of T cells after yellow fever vaccination. A single record per CDR3 protein comes from TCRdb applying MiXCR to the 5' RACE reads. The sample contains a few hundred thousand distinct CDR3 sequences, roughly a sixth of which appear only once. The sample was PBMCs, taken 4 to 5 days after the first yellow fever vaccination. The receptors come from a young man who received the YFV17D yellow fever vaccine. Both conserved end residues are trimmed from each CDR3. The order of the fields is J gene, V gene, CDR3 protein.

>TRBJ1-1|TRBV7-2
ASSLSRDYTEAF
>TRBJ1-2|TRBV7-9
ASSLDGTDYYGYT
>TRBJ1-1|TRBV18
ARPPPNTEAF
>TRBJ1-5|TRBV25-1
ASSSTGVFQPQH
>TRBJ2-1|TRBV19
ASSILGQVGEQF
>TRBJ1-2|TRBV2
ASSLTGGSDGYT
>TRBJ2-5|TRBV20-1
SARKGMQETQY
>TRBJ2-6|TRBV7-2
ASSLASNPSGANVLT
>TRBJ2-2|TRBV4-3
ASTPGLAGFGGELF
>TRBJ2-7|TRBV7-9
ASSLINEQY
>TRBJ1-2|TRBV4-3
ASSQGGRAGRGYT
>TRBJ2-5|TRBV5-1
ASSFSPGGETQY
>TRBJ2-1|TRBV9
ASSVGGLAGARGEQF
>TRBJ1-1|TRBV7-2
ATNSGLDTEAF
>TRBJ2-1|TRBV5-1
ASSLASGATYNEQF
>TRBJ2-2|TRBV6-5
ASSYVLRTANTGELF
>TRBJ2-6|TRBV27
ASSPERTGGIRAGANVLT
>TRBJ1-5|TRBV28
ASRSRTGGRQPQH
>TRBJ1-1|TRBV2
ASSARTGTEAF
>TRBJ1-2|TRBV5-1
ASSRSGQDYGYT
>TRBJ2-1|TRBV6-5
ASRTSTSGAYNEQF
>TRBJ2-5|TRBV6-5
ASSYAGGSEGETQY
>TRBJ2-2|TRBV5-1
ASSVGGAWTGELF
>TRBJ2-3|TRBV19
ASSHAADTQY
>TRBJ2-3|TRBV5-1
ASRTGTVVSGDTQY
>TRBJ1-6|TRBV3-1
ASSPPGTDNSPLH
>TRBJ1-5|TRBV7-8
ASSLEREQPQH
>TRBJ2-4|TRBV4-1
ASSQVDSVSYKNIQY
>TRBJ1-6|TRBV10-2
ASSVGQGMNSPLH
>TRBJ2-1|TRBV7-8
ASSLAWRGPRNEQF
>TRBJ1-1|TRBV12-3/TRBV12-4
ASNLHGGNTEAF
>TRBJ2-2|TRBV12-3/TRBV12-4
ASILNTGELF
>TRBJ2-3|TRBV24-1
DGRALRNTDTQY
>TRBJ1-1|TRBV19
ASIQGATEAF
>TRBJ1-1|TRBV28
ASRGTGMIEAF
>TRBJ2-1|TRBV7-9
ASEGVYNEQF
>TRBJ2-1|TRBV24-1
ATRTGGNYNEQF
>TRBJ2-5|TRBV6-2/TRBV6-3
ASSDPLAGKQETQY
>TRBJ2-7|TRBV19
ASRYGHLAYEQY
>TRBJ2-1|TRBV5-1
ASSLDGGGNEQF
>TRBJ1-5|TRBV20-1
SARSSRSQPQH
>TRBJ2-2|TRBV12-3/TRBV12-4
ASSLHRTNTGELF
>TRBJ1-2|TRBV4-2
ASSQPDSGDDGYT
>TRBJ2-1|TRBV5-1
ASSNPGQGYNEQF
>TRBJ2-2|TRBV12-3/TRBV12-4
ASRPPSGGGTGELF
>TRBJ2-1|TRBV5-4
ASRLPTGPDHEQF
>TRBJ2-7|TRBV4-3
ASSQDDAGVAYEQY
>TRBJ2-1|TRBV6-1
ASRDTSGGAGEQF
>TRBJ2-7|TRBV29-1
SVGAGSSYEQY
>TRBJ1-2|TRBV5-6
ASSLRGGGDYGYT